A single T cell receptor beta chain is shown here with its context. Its target is unknown. Some clones are missing from TCRdb's copy, which holds only in-frame ones; the method was immunoSEQ multiplex PCR. There are 65,000 to 75,000 clones in the sample; 80% occur only once, and 4.7% lies in the top ten. The sample belongs to a study of early stage breast cancer tumors. Whole-study findings and limits: Tumor and normal breast were distinguished via blood comparison in about 90% of the 16 patients. Most shared enriched TCRB sequences were commonly generated ones.

Material for sequencing was blood. The receptor was derived from a person between 35 and 49 years old with breast cancer.

CDR3 sequence: CASTLPRGVGNNEQFF. The CDR3 region has the DNA TGTGCCAGCACCCTCCCTCGCGGGGTTGGAAACAATGAGCAGTTCTTC. The chain recombines TRBV28 with TRBJ2-1; weak D call: TRBD2 (6 bases). Per germline, CDR1 MDHEN and CDR2 SYDVKM. This CDR3 spans 16 amino acids. Trimming shortened V by 7 bases and J by 5 bases, and 21 bases separated the two germline ends.